The clone carrying this T cell receptor (beta chain) came up many times. The record originates from a study of T cells in Graves' hyperthyroidism and ophthalmopathy. J gave up 4 bases and V 7 bases, and 5 bases lay outside the gene matches. The CDR3 length is 13 residues. Germline V CDR1 and CDR2: MNHEY, SVGEGT. Used for diagnoses were clinical symptoms, serum thyroxine and TRAb, thyroid ultrasound and orbital computed tomography. Amplification of TCR beta CDR3 regions used RNA as the template. Initially, a first-round RT-PCR of the TCR CDR3 employed the HTBI primer set. One entry per CDR3 protein, called by TCRdb with MiXCR from the multiplex PCR reads. The sample has about 480,000 distinct CDR3 sequences, around a fifth seen once; the top ten hold about 49%.

What was sequenced was blood. The clonotype comes from a woman between 70 and 85 years old with Graves' ophthalmopathy. The chain employs TRBV6-2 or TRBV6-3 and TRBJ2-5, with TRBD1 identical over 8 bases. The CDR3 bases are TGTGCCAGCAATGGACAGGGTCGAGAGACCCAGTACTTC. This sequence encodes CASNGQGRETQYF.